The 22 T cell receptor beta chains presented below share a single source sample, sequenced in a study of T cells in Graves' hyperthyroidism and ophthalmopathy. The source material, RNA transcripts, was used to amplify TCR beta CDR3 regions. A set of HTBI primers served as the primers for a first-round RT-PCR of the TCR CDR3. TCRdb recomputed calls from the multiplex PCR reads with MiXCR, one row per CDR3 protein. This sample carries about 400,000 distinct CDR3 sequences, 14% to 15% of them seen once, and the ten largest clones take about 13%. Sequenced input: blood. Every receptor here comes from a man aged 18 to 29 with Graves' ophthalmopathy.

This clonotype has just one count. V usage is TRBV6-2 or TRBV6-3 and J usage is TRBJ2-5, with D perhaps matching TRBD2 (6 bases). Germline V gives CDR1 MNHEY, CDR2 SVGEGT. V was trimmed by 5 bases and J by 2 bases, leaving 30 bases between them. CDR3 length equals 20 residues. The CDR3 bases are TGTGCCAGCAGTGACGACTTTCTGGGACTTATTAGCGGCCGACAAGAGACCCAGTACTTC. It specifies CASSDDFLGLISGRQETQYF.

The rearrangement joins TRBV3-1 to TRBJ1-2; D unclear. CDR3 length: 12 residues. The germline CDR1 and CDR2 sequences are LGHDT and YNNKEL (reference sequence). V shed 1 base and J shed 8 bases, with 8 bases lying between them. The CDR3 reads CASSQVIGGYTF. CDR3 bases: TGTGCCAGCAGCCAAGTGATAGGAGGCTACACCTTC.

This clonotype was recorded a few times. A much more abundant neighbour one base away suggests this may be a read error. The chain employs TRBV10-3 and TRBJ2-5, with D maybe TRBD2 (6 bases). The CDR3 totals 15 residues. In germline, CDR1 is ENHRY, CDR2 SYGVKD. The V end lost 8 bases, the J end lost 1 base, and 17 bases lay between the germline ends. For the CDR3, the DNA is TGTGCCATCCAATCCGGTGCGGGAAGCCAAGAGACCCAGTACTTC. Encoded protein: CAIQSGAGSQETQYF.

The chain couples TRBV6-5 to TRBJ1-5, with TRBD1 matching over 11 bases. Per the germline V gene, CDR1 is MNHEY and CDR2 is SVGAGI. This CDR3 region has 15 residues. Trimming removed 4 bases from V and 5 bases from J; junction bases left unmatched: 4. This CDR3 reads CASSWTGGVDQPQHF. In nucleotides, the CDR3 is TGTGCCAGCAGTTGGACAGGGGGCGTGGATCAGCCCCAGCATTTT.

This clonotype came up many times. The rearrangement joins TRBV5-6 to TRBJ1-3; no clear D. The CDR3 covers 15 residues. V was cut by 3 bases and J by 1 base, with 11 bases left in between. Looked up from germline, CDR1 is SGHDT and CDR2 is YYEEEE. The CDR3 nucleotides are TGTGCCAGCAGCTCCGAGGGATTATCTGGAAACACCATATATTTT. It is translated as CASSSEGLSGNTIYF.

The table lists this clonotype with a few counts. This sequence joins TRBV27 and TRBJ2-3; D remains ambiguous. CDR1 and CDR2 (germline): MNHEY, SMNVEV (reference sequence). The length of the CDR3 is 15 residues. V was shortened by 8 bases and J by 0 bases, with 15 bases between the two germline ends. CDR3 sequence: CASAVRTSSTDTQYF. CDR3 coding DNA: TGTGCCAGCGCTGTTAGAACCTCTAGCACAGATACGCAGTATTTT.

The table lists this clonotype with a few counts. The CDR3 DNA sequence: TGTGCCAGCTCACTAACTAGGTCCCTCGGAGAAAAACTGTTTTTT. It translates to CASSLTRSLGEKLFF. The chain employs TRBV18 and TRBJ1-4; D is unresolved. The CDR3 sequence is 15 residues long. V dropped 4 bases and J dropped 8 bases, with 17 bases sitting between them. Germline-derived CDR1 and CDR2 are KGHSH and LQKENI.

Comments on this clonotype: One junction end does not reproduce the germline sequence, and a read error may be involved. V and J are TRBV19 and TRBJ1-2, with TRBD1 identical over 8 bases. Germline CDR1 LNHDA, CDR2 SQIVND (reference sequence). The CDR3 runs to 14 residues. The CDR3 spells CAIRETGGVYDYTF. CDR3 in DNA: TGTGCCATCAGGGAAACAGGGGGAGTCTATGACTACACCTTC.

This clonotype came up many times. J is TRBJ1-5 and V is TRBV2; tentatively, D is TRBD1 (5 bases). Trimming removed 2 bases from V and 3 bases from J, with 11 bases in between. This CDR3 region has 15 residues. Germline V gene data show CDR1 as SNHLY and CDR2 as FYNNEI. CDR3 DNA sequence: TGTGCCAGCAGTGAATGGGGACGGGACAATCAGCCCCAGCATTTT. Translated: CASSEWGRDNQPQHF.

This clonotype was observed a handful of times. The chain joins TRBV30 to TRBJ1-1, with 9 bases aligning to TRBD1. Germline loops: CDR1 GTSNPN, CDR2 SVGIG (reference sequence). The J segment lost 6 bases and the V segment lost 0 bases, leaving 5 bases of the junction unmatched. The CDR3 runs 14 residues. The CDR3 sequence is CAWSVTGGSSEAFF. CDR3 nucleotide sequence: TGTGCCTGGAGTGTTACAGGGGGCTCATCTGAAGCTTTCTTT. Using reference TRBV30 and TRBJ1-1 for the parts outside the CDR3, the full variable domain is SQTIHQWPATLVQPVGSPLSLECTVEGTSNPNLYWYRQAAGRGLQLLFYSVGIGQISSEVPQNLSASRPQDRQFILSSKKLLLSDSGFYLCAWSVTGGSSEAFFGQGTRLTVV.

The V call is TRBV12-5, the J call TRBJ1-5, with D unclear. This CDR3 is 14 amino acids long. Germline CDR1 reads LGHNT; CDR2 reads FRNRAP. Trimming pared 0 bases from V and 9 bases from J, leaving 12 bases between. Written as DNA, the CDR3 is TGTGCTAGTGGTTTGGTACCCCAATCTCCGCCCCAGCATTTT. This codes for CASGLVPQSPPQHF. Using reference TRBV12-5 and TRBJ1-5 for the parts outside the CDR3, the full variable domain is DARVTQTPRHKVTEMGQEVTMRCQPILGHNTVFWYRQTMMQGLELLAYFRNRAPLDDSGMPKDRFSAEMPDATLATLKIQPSEPRDSAVYFCASGLVPQSPPQHFGDGTRLSIL.

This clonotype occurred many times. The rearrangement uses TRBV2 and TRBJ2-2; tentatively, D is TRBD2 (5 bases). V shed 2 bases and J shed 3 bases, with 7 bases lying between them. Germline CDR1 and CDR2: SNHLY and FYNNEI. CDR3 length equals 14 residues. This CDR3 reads CASSESGYTGELFF. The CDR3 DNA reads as TGTGCCAGCAGTGAATCGGGGTACACCGGGGAGCTGTTTTTT. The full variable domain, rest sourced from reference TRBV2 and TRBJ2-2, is EPEVTQTPSHQVTQMGQEVILRCVPISNHLYFYWYRQILGQKVEFLVSFYNNEISEKSEIFDDQFSVERPDGSNFTLKIRSTKLEDSAMYFCASSESGYTGELFFGEGSRLTVL.

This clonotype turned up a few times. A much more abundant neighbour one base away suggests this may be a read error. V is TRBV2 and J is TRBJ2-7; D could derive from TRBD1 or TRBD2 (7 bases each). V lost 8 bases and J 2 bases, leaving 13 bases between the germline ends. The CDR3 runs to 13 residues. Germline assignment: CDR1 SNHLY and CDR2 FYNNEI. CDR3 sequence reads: CASGGDSTYEQYF. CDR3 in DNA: TGTGCCAGCGGGGGGGACAGCACCTACGAGCAGTACTTC. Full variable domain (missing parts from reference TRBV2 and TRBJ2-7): EPEVTQTPSHQVTQMGQEVILRCVPISNHLYFYWYRQILGQKVEFLVSFYNNEISEKSEIFDDQFSVERPDGSNFTLKIRSTKLEDSAMYFCASGGDSTYEQYFGPGTRLTVT.

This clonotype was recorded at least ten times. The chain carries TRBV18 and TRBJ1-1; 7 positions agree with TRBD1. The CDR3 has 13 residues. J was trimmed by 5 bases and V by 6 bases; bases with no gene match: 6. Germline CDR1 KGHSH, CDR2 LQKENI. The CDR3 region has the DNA TGTGCCAGCTCTCTCATGGACAGGACTGAAGCTTTCTTT. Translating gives CASSLMDRTEAFF.

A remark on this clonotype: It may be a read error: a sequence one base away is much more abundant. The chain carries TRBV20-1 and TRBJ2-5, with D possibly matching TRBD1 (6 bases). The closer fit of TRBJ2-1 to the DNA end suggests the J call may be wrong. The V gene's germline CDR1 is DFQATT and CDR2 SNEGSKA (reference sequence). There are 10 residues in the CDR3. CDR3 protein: CSASQGTQFF. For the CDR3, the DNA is TGCAGTGCTAGCCAGGGGACCCAGTTCTTC.

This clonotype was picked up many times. CDR3 coding DNA: TGTGCCAGCAGTGCCACCGGGACAGGGTCCTCCGAAGCTTTCTTT. This codes for CASSATGTGSSEAFF. This chain uses TRBV2 with TRBJ1-1, with 9 bases identical to TRBD1. The CDR3 has 15 residues. The germline V gene encodes CDR1 SNHLY and CDR2 FYNNEI. J was trimmed by 8 bases and V by 4 bases; bases with no gene match: 11.

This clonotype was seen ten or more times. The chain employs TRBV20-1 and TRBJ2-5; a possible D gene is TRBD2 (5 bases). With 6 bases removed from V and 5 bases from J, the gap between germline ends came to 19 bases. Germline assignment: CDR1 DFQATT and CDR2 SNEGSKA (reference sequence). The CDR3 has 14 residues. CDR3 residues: CSANEGIGKETQYF. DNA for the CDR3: TGCAGTGCCAACGAGGGTATCGGGAAGGAGACCCAGTACTTC.

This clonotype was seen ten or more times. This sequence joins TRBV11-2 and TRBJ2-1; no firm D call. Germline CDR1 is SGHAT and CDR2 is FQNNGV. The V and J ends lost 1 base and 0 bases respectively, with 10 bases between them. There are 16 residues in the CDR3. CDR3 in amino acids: CASSLVWDSSYNEQFF. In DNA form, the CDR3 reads TGTGCCAGCAGCTTAGTATGGGATAGCTCCTACAATGAGCAGTTCTTC.

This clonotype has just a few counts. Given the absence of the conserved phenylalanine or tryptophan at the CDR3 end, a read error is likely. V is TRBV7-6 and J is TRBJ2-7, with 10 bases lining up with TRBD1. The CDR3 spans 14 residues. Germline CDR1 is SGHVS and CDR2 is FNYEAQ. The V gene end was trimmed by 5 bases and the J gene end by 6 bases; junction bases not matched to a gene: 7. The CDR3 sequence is CASSIRDRGGEQYL. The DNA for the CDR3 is TGTGCCAGCAGCATCCGGGACAGGGGTGGCGAGCAGTACCTC.

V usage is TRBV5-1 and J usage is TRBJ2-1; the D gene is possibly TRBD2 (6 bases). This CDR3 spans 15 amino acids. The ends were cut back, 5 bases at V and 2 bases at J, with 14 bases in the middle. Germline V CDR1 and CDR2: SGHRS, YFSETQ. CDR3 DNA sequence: TGCGCCAGCAGGTGGGACGGGAGCCCCTACAATGAGCAGTTCTTC. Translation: CASRWDGSPYNEQFF.

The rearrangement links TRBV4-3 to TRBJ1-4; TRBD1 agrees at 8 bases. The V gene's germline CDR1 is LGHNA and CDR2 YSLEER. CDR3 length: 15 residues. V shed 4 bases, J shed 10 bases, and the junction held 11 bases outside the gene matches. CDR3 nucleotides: TGCGCCAGCAGCCCCCGGGACAGGTCGAGTGGAAAACTGTTTTTT. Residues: CASSPRDRSSGKLFF.

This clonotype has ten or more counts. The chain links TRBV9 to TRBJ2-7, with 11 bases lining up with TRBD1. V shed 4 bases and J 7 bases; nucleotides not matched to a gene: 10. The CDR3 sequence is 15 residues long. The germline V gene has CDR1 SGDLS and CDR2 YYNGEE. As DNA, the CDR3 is TGTGCCAGCAGCCCCCAAACCGGGACAGGGGGAGAGCAGTACTTC. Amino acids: CASSPQTGTGGEQYF. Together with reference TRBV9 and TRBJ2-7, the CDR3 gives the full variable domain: DSGVTQTPKHLITATGQRVTLRCSPRSGDLSVYWYQQSLDQGLQFLIQYYNGEERAKGNILERFSAQQFPDLHSELNLSSLELGDSALYFCASSPQTGTGGEQYFGPGTRLTVT.